The 3 T cell receptor beta chains below come from one sample, sequenced in a study of T cells in Graves' hyperthyroidism and ophthalmopathy. It was RNA transcripts that yielded the amplified TCR beta CDR3 regions. HTBI primers were the set used in a first-round RT-PCR of the TCR CDR3. TCRdb ran MiXCR on the multiplex PCR reads and lists one entry per CDR3 protein. Of fewer than 110,000 distinct CDR3 sequences listed, 47% are singletons. The sequencing input was blood. The receptors here all came from a man aged 35 to 55 with Graves' hyperthyroidism.

Note on this clonotype: A much larger clone lies one base from this, so it may be a read error. The CDR3 is CASSLGGEAGTGELFF. CDR3 in DNA: TGTGCCAGCAGCTTGGGGGGCGAGGCGGGCACCGGGGAGCTGTTTTTT. The chain employs TRBV5-4 and TRBJ2-2; D tentatively fits TRBD1 or TRBD2 (5 bases each). V lost 0 bases and J 4 bases, leaving 13 bases between the germline ends. The CDR3 length is 16 residues. Germline V CDR1 and CDR2: SGHNT, YYREEE (reference sequence).

The rearrangement links TRBV2 to TRBJ2-7; D is undetermined. The V gene's germline CDR1 is SNHLY and CDR2 FYNNEI. Trimming removed 6 bases at V and 3 bases at J, with 27 bases between. This CDR3 comprises 18 residues. The CDR3 spells CASRADGSVELVNYEQYF. The CDR3 bases are TGTGCCAGCAGGGCCGACGGGTCAGTGGAGCTAGTTAACTACGAGCAGTACTTC.

This chain uses TRBV6-1 with TRBJ1-1; maybe TRBD1 (5 bases). Germline assignment: CDR1 MNHNS and CDR2 SASEGT. This CDR3 comprises 15 residues. V lost 4 bases to trimming and J lost 0 bases, with 12 bases between them. The chain's CDR3 is CASSGDRLLNTEAFF. DNA of the CDR3: TGTGCCAGCAGTGGGGACCGACTACTGAACACTGAAGCTTTCTTT.